This entry concerns a single T cell receptor beta chain. In its sample, this clone was seen once. Its cognate antigen has yet to be identified. Base qualities are not at hand, and no much larger clone is one base apart. This entry belongs to a study of monozygotic twins with cystic fibrosis (dated by TCRdb to about 2021). Background for the entire study: Barcoded libraries were prepared with about 16 PCR cycles from three micrograms of fragmented DNA. To gauge how much genetics shapes V and J gene usage, the researchers compared TCR beta repertoires both within and across 16 monozygotic twin pairs who have cystic fibrosis. Made up mostly of children and adolescents, the cohort included ten female and six male twin pairs ranging in age from about 2.0 to 36.4 years, with a median of about 8.6 years. On the day blood was drawn, the twins' weight-for-height and FEVPerc (FEV1 disease centile) were ranked against those of the 1,000 or so cohort participants. Data for three of the twin pairs had been reported previously in another context.

The twin pairs came from the European Cystic Fibrosis Twin and Sibling Study Cohort, which recruited patients from 150 to 200 CF clinics across 14 European countries. Zygosity and CFTR genotype were confirmed in-house, and zygosity was tested by multiplex PCR of nine short tandem repeat loci. Peripheral blood was taken from each twin, and clinical parameters were recorded on the day of blood sampling. Genomic DNA was isolated from peripheral blood cells with phenol/chloroform and kept in TE buffer at 4 degrees C. TCR beta CDR3 regions were amplified by multiplex PCR using the immunoSEQ immune profiling system, following the manufacturer's instructions. An Illumina NextSeq system was used to carry out the sequencing. Per the source publication's procedure: Sequence data were processed on the immunoSEQ Analyzer platform, and clonality was calculated as the square root of Simpson's index of productive rearrangements. Jensen-Shannon distance served as the measure of similarity in V and J usage, while OLGA was used to compute CDR3 generation probabilities. The immuneACCESS database (August 2020) and VDJdb (December 2020) were searched for shared CDR3 sequences. The source is immuneACCESS, and TCRdb retained only in-frame sequences with V and J called. Part of the clones is not carried over; for the studies checked, unresolved V genes explain less than half of this, and the remainder is unexplained. V and J calls and clone size are given by that table; D and trimming were obtained from the DNA. The sample contains more than 15,000 clones, about 90% of them found a single time. More than 1.5% of the sample rests with the top ten.

Overall results and qualifications from the work: V gene usage was most similar to the co-twin in 13 of 16 pairs, and J usage was most similar to the co-twin in 8 of 16 pairs, which suggests genetic constraints. Monozygotic CF twin pairs shared significantly more nucleotide-identical clonotypes within each pair than unrelated CF individuals shared with one another (P = 0.000026, Mann-Whitney). No association turned up between shared CDR3 numbers and age, concordance or disease severity, and the cohort was small. Simpson clonality was found to be generally low (median around 0.0095), suggesting a naive-dominated repertoire, although higher clonality was observed in the most severely affected patients.

The CDR3 sequence holds 14 residues, the cysteine and phenylalanine included. Solely the CDR3 DNA is kept, with 42 bases framed from the first base. Reading the germline V gene (reference sequence) gives CDR1 MNHNY and CDR2 SVGAGI. Cut back by 4 bases and 1 base, the V and J ends lie 10 bases apart. The chain couples TRBV6-6 to TRBJ1-1; the D gene cannot be resolved reliably. This clonotype was sampled from a girl aged 2-10 years with cystic fibrosis. The sample taken for sequencing was blood. The sequenced DNA is TGTGCCAGCAGTTCCCCGGCGGGGAACACTGAAGCTTTCTTT. The encoded protein is CASSSPAGNTEAFF.